The clone carrying this T cell receptor (beta chain) was counted only a few times. The antigen remains unidentified. It was with unique molecular identifiers that the TCRbeta library was prepared. TCRdb recomputed calls from the PCR reads with MiXCR, one row per CDR3 protein. The sample comprises 580,000 or so distinct CDR3 sequences, about 21% of which are singletons, and over 12% rests with the top ten. Germline V gene data show CDR1 as DFQATT and CDR2 as SNEGSKA (reference sequence). The CDR3 is 16 amino acids. The V gene end was trimmed by 5 bases and the J gene end by 0 bases; junction bases not matched to a gene: 4. The entry originates in a study of T-cell reconstitution after alpha-beta-depleted transplantation in children. Notes on the study in general: T cells produced anew were the main source of T-cell counts and diversity one year after transplant. Reportedly, alpha-beta T cells present about two months post-transplant originated from several hundred expanded clones of graft origin. Some patients showed high day-60 TCRbeta diversity, which derived from surviving recipient T cells and thymic progenitors.

This specimen consisted of PBMCs, mostly from graft donor cells, obtained 360 days after TCRalphabeta/CD19-depleted stem cell transplant. The rearrangement joins TRBV20-1 to TRBJ2-1, with 13 bases lining up with TRBD2. This sequence was found in a boy less than two years old who had a stem cell transplant for acute myeloid leukemia, so the T cells may come from the graft donor. CDR3 bases: TGCAGTGCTGCGACTAGCGGGGGGTTCTCCTACAATGAGCAGTTCTTC. Translating gives CSAATSGGFSYNEQFF.